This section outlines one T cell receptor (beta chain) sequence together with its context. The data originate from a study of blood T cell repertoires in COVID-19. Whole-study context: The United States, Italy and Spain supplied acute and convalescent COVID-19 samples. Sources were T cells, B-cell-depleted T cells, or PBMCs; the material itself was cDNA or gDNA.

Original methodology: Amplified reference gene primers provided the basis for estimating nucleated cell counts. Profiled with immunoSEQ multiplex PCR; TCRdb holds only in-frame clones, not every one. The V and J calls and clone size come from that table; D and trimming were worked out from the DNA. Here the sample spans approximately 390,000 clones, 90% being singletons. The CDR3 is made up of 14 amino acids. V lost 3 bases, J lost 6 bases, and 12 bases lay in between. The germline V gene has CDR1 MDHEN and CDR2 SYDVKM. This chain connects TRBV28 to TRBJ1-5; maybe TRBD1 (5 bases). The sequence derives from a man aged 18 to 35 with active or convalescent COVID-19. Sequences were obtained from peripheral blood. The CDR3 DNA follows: TGTGCCAGCAGTTTTGGGGGGAGTAGTCAGCCCCAGCATTTT. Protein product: CASSFGGSSQPQHF. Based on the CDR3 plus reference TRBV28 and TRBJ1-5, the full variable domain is DVKVTQSSRYLVKRTGEKVFLECVQDMDHENMFWYRQDPGLGLRLIYFSYDVKMKEKGDIPEGYSVSREKKERFSLILESASTNQTSMYLCASSFGGSSQPQHFGDGTRLSIL.